The clone carrying this TCR beta chain has more than one count but fewer than ten. Its antigen is unidentified. The CDR3 consists of 15 residues. V lost 1 base, J lost 6 bases, and 3 bases stayed unmatched. Germline V lookup: CDR1 SGDLS, CDR2 YYNGEE. Alongside a J-beta primer mix, a sample-barcoded 5' primer served in a second PCR lasting about 7 to 12 cycles. Every cDNA molecule carried a tag from a template-switch adaptor bearing 12 random nucleotides. One entry per CDR3 protein, called by TCRdb with MiXCR from the 5' RACE reads. Of 1,500,000 or so distinct CDR3 sequences listed, approximately 39% are singletons. These data originate in a study of blood T cells in healthy people across ages. General study results and limits: Per million T cells, TCR beta diversity dropped roughly linearly as age increased.

In each sample, at least 7 million PBMCs were isolated. Total RNA extracted from each sample amounted to at least 6 micrograms. The sequencing sample was made of blood. V gene TRBV9 combines with J gene TRBJ2-1; 11 bases line up with TRBD2. The origin of this receptor is a young woman in good health. CDR3 nucleotide sequence: TGTGCCAGCAGCGTACATCTAGCGGGGGGCAATGAGCAGTTCTTC. Its protein product is CASSVHLAGGNEQFF.